This paragraph covers one T cell receptor (beta chain) sequence. There are a few counts of this clonotype. This receptor's antigen is unknown. Per-base qualities were not stored, and no clone one base away is much larger. The data stem from a study of blood T cells in healthy people across ages (dated by TCRdb to between 2015 and 2016). Looking at the study overall: In model experiments, roughly one uniquely barcoded TCR beta cDNA molecule per two T cells was captured by template switching. The donors were split into four age groups: young (average around 15 years), middle-aged (roughly 39), aged (roughly 68) and long-lived (approximately 80). To avoid experimental bias, donors of different ages were spread randomly across the sequencing lanes. The study analyzed two additional independent replicas of 1 million unique cDNA reads from the same blood draw for two donors, one aged 18 to 30 and one aged 80 or older. The study measured age-related changes in TCR beta repertoire diversity using deep sequencing normalized with unique cDNA molecular identifiers.

Results the study describes overall, beyond this receptor: Observed TCR beta diversity per million T cells fell roughly linearly with age, and a significant reduction was already apparent by age around 39. Compared with the aged group, more naive CD4+ T cells, fewer expanded clones and increased TCR diversity were shown by the long-lived group, suggesting age selection. Estimates of total diversity based on one million sequenced T cells were considered lower bounds and underestimates. Since profiling was done on bulk unsorted PBMCs, naive and antigen-experienced compartments could not be conclusively compared. Donor CMV infection status was unknown, potentially confounding age-related changes in expanded clonotypes. A strong correlation was found between observed TCR beta diversity and the percentage of naive T cells measured by flow cytometry.

There are 14 amino acids in the CDR3, from cysteine to phenylalanine inclusive. Left in the record is the CDR3 DNA by itself, 42 bases read in frame from the first base. Systemically healthy Caucasian individuals from Russia, 35 to 40 in total and aged roughly 6 to 95 years, were included as donors. Each donor gave around 9.9 milliliters of peripheral blood, collected into EDTA-treated Vacutainer tubes. PBMCs were isolated by Ficoll-Paque density-gradient centrifugation, with at least 7 million obtained per sample. Trizol reagent was used to extract total RNA from the PBMCs, yielding at least 6 micrograms per sample. For every donor, flow cytometry on a PBMC aliquot measured the percentage of naive CD45RAhigh/CD27high T cells. Preparation of the library involved 5' RACE. Instrument used: Illumina HiSeq 2500. A second PCR of about 6 to 11 cycles was performed with a sample-barcoded 5' primer and a J-beta primer mix. A template-switch 5' adaptor carrying 12 random nucleotides introduced a unique molecular identifier onto each TCR beta cDNA molecule. Each sample yielded at least 2.5 million CDR3-containing paired-end reads. First-strand cDNA was synthesized from all RNA with the Mint cDNA synthesis kit, primed by a TRBC-specific oligonucleotide. All cDNA was treated with uracil-DNA glycosylase and then went through a first 18-cycle PCR with the universal primers M1SS and BC2_uni_R. For the original study's pipeline: For normalization, 1 million high-quality reads were randomly selected from each sample, with every read carrying a distinct molecular identifier. Reads sharing molecular identifiers were discarded rather than binned into consensus sequences. CDR3 identification, clonotype clustering and error correction used MiTCR with a Q25 quality threshold and the strictest error-elimination algorithm. A nonparametric unseen species model using Euler transformation provided a lower-bound estimate of total TCR beta diversity. TCRdb trimmed the raw reads at Q25, called clones with MiXCR and kept productive beta chains. Rows are combined by CDR3 protein, so each entry shows the most common genes and DNA. The V and J calls reflect TCRdb's pipeline rather than the authors' work. The sample yields some 700,000 distinct CDR3 sequences; over 20% were counted once. The ten most abundant clones make up 22% of the sample.

Sequencing was carried out using blood. In this chain, TRBV12-3 or TRBV12-4 is recombined with TRBJ2-7, with 7 middle bases fitting TRBD2. TRBJ2-1 matches the DNA end more closely, so the J call is doubtful. The receptor was derived from a man in his 70s in good health. The CDR3 region: CASSLSLLAVEQFF. The base sequence is TGTGCCAGCAGTTTAAGTCTGCTAGCGGTTGAGCAGTTCTTC.